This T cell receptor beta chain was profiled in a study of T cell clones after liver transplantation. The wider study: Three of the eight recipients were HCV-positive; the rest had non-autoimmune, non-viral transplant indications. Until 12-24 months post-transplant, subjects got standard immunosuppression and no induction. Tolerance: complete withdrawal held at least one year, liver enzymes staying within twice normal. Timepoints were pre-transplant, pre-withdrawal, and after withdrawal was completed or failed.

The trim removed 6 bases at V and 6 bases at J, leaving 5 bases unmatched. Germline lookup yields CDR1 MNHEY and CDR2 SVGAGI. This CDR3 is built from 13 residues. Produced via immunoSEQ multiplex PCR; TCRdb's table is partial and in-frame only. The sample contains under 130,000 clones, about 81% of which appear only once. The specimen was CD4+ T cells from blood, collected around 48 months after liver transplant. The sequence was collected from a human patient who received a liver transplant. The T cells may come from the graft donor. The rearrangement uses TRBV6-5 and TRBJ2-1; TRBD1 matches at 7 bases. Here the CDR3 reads CASSQQGTNEQFF. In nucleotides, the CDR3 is TGTGCCAGCAGCCAACAGGGGACCAATGAGCAGTTCTTC.